The 27 T cell receptor beta chains below all came from one sample that was sequenced in a study of neoadjuvant nivolumab and ipilimumab in lung cancer. Data came from immunoSEQ multiplex PCR; TCRdb stores just in-frame clones and leaves some out. The sample consists of 9,500 to 10,000 clones, 81% of them appearing once. Source: peripheral blood, taken before neoadjuvant nivolumab, alone or with ipilimumab. The source is an adult with non-small cell lung cancer.

In its sample, this clone was seen once. The chain links TRBV2 to TRBJ2-1, with D possibly TRBD2 on 6 matching bases. V lost 7 bases and J 6 bases, leaving 16 bases between the germline ends. The CDR3 contains 14 residues. Germline CDR1 reads SNHLY; CDR2 reads FYNNEI. The CDR3 coding sequence is TGTGCCAGCAAAGAAGGGACTCTGGGCAATGAGCAGTTCTTC. Protein product: CASKEGTLGNEQFF.

This chain uses TRBV7-3 with TRBJ2-1; D is tentatively TRBD1 or TRBD2 (5 bases each). There are 19 residues in the CDR3. The germline V gene has CDR1 SGHTA and CDR2 FQGTGA. The V end was cut by 5 bases, the J end by 0 bases, with 23 bases between. In DNA, the CDR3 is TGTGCCAGCAGCCCCGGGACCAAATACAGGCAGAGCTCCTACAATGAGCAGTTCTTC. It specifies CASSPGTKYRQSSYNEQFF.

V usage is TRBV10-1 and J usage is TRBJ1-1; D is unresolved. V was trimmed by 2 bases and J by 6 bases, leaving 10 bases between them. Germline CDR1 reads WNHNN; CDR2 reads SYGVQD (reference sequence). This CDR3 is 13 amino acids long. The CDR3 here is CASSETVSPEAFF. In nucleotides, the CDR3 is TGCGCCAGCAGTGAGACCGTGTCGCCTGAAGCTTTCTTT.

CDR3 nucleotides: TGTGCCAGCAGTGACGGACTCTCCGGAAACACCATATATTTT. Protein product: CASSDGLSGNTIYF. The chain links TRBV6-5 to TRBJ1-3; D is undetermined. CDR1 is MNHEY, CDR2 SVGAGI, per germline. The length of the CDR3 is 14 residues. Trimming stripped 5 bases from V and 4 bases from J, with 12 bases between.

The V gene is TRBV7-3, the J gene TRBJ2-3; TRBD1 matches at 8 bases. This CDR3 region has 14 residues. The V gene end was trimmed by 8 bases and the J gene end by 3 bases; junction bases not matched to a gene: 7. The germline gives CDR1 SGHTA, CDR2 FQGTGA. The CDR3 sequence: CASARQGLTDTQYF. Written as DNA, the CDR3 is TGTGCCAGCGCCAGACAGGGGTTGACAGATACGCAGTATTTT.

This sequence joins TRBV11-1 and TRBJ2-7, with TRBD1 matching 7 bases. Germline CDR1 reads SGHAT; CDR2 reads FQDESV (reference sequence). The CDR3 is 17 residues long. The junction had 15 bases not matched to a gene; V was cut back by 5 bases and J by 2 bases. The CDR3 bases are TGTGCCAGCAGCCAAACCCGTGGGACAGCCACGACCTACGAGCAGTACTTC. Its translation is CASSQTRGTATTYEQYF.

With respect to this clone: A read error may produce the germline difference seen at one junction end. The chain has TRBV5-1 and TRBJ1-5; D unresolved. This CDR3 has 14 residues. Germline CDR1 and CDR2: SGHRS and YFSETQ. This chain's CDR3 is CASSLDGSNQPQHF. The DNA for the CDR3 is TGCGCCAGCAGTTTGGACGGTAGCAATCAGCCCCAGCATTTT.

The chain carries TRBV5-4 and TRBJ2-7, with D possibly matching TRBD1 (6 bases). The germline gives CDR1 SGHNT, CDR2 YYREEE (reference sequence). The CDR3 has 12 amino acids. V shed 3 bases and J shed 4 bases, with 8 bases lying between them. The CDR3 DNA reads as TGTGCCAGCAGCTCACAGGGATACGAGCAGTACTTC. It specifies CASSSQGYEQYF.

The chain combines TRBV4-1 with TRBJ1-1, with TRBD1 matching 11 bases. Germline assignment: CDR1 MGHRA and CDR2 YSYEKL. Trimming took 0 bases from V and 0 from J; bases not matched to a gene: 12. The CDR3 totals 20 residues. Written as DNA, the CDR3 is TGCGCCAGCAGCCAAGATCGGACAGGGGGCATCTCTGGAATGAACACTGAAGCTTTCTTT. Translated: CASSQDRTGGISGMNTEAFF.

The V call is TRBV28, the J call TRBJ2-7, with D unclear. V was pared by 1 base and J by 2 bases, with 15 bases between. CDR1 is MDHEN and CDR2 is SYDVKM in the germline V gene. This CDR3 region has 16 residues. The CDR3 DNA is TGTGCCAGCAGTTTATCGATGGCGGCACCTACCTACGAGCAGTACTTC. Translated, it gives CASSLSMAAPTYEQYF.

The chain joins TRBV6-1 to TRBJ2-6; no clear D. V lost 2 bases and J lost 0, with 11 bases in between. The germline CDR1 and CDR2 sequences are MNHNS and SASEGT. The length of the CDR3 is 17 residues. DNA for the CDR3: TGTGCCAGCAGTGAAAGCAGGCTCACCTCTGGGGCCAACGTCCTGACTTTC. It is translated as CASSESRLTSGANVLTF.

The V and J genes are TRBV7-9 and TRBJ2-3, with D possibly matching TRBD1 (6 bases). The CDR3 totals 14 residues. From germline, CDR1 is SEHNR and CDR2 FQNEAQ (reference sequence). V was trimmed by 1 base and J by 5 bases, leaving 10 bases between them. The CDR3 reads CASSLVQGIDTQYF. The CDR3 nucleotides are TGTGCCAGCAGCTTAGTACAGGGCATAGATACGCAGTATTTT.

This chain links TRBV28 with TRBJ1-5; 8 positions agree with TRBD1. V shed 5 bases and J 7 bases; nucleotides not matched to a gene: 10. This CDR3 is built from 15 residues. The germline V gene encodes CDR1 MDHEN and CDR2 SYDVKM. Here the CDR3 DNA reads TGTGCCAGCAGTAACTCAGGGGGCGCCAGGCAGCCCCAGCATTTT. Its translation: CASSNSGGARQPQHF.

The rearrangement links TRBV10-3 to TRBJ1-2; no firm D call. Deletions cut 0 bases from V and 0 bases from J, with 8 bases between. Germline V gene lookup returns CDR1 ENHRY and CDR2 SYGVKD. There are 15 residues in the CDR3. The CDR3 region is CAISESDRPNYGYTF. In DNA, the CDR3 is TGTGCCATCAGTGAGTCTGACCGGCCTAACTATGGCTACACCTTC.

This chain links TRBV28 with TRBJ1-1; 8 nucleotides align to TRBD1. Germline V CDR1 and CDR2: MDHEN, SYDVKM. Trimming removed 5 bases from V and 2 bases from J; junction bases left unmatched: 4. This CDR3 is 14 amino acids long. In nucleotides, the CDR3 is TGTGCCAGCAGTGACAGGGGATTCAACACTGAAGCTTTCTTT. Translated: CASSDRGFNTEAFF.

This chain links TRBV6-1 with TRBJ2-1; 15 bases fit TRBD2. The CDR3 runs 18 residues. Germline V gene data show CDR1 as MNHNS and CDR2 as SASEGT. Trimming at V came to 4 bases and at J to 6 bases, leaving 10 bases not matched to a gene. The CDR3 DNA follows: TGTGCCAGCAGTGCCAGGGGGGGGACTAGCGGGAGGTCCAATGAGCAGTTCTTC. The encoded protein is CASSARGGTSGRSNEQFF.

The J gene is TRBJ1-2, the V gene TRBV11-2, with TRBD1 matching over 7 bases. The CDR3 contains 15 residues. Trimming at V came to 6 bases and at J to 0 bases, leaving 7 bases not matched to a gene. Germline V lookup: CDR1 SGHAT, CDR2 FQNNGV. The CDR3 protein is CASRLGDRTNYGYTF. The CDR3 DNA sequence: TGTGCCAGCAGGTTGGGGGACAGAACTAACTATGGCTACACCTTC.

The chain is built from TRBV5-4 and TRBJ2-7; TRBD2 matches at 9 bases. After removal of 4 bases from V and 6 bases from J, the junction contained 14 bases not matched to a gene. This CDR3 is built from 16 residues. Germline CDR1 reads SGHNT; CDR2 reads YYREEE (reference sequence). As DNA, the CDR3 is TGTGCCAGCAGCCCCCCGACGGGTAGCGGGAGATCCGAGCAGTACTTC. Translating gives CASSPPTGSGRSEQYF.

In DNA form, the CDR3 reads TGTGCCAGCAGCCTAGAGCGGGAGGGCGGGACAGATACGCAGTATTTT. This gives the protein CASSLEREGGTDTQYF. The V gene is TRBV5-4, the J gene TRBJ2-3; 10 bases match TRBD2. Germline trimming cut 4 bases from V and 3 bases from J; bases unmatched to any gene: 8. In germline, CDR1 is SGHNT, CDR2 YYREEE (reference sequence). The CDR3 is 16 amino acids.

The CDR3: CASSLFPGTNYGYTF. The DNA for the CDR3 is TGTGCCAGCAGCTTATTTCCAGGGACTAACTATGGCTACACCTTC. The chain has TRBV7-3 and TRBJ1-2; perhaps TRBD1 as D (5 bases). This CDR3 spans 15 amino acids. The V end was cut by 2 bases, the J end by 0 bases, with 10 bases between. The germline gives CDR1 SGHTA, CDR2 FQGTGA.

The CDR3 sequence is CASSFTGVPPEVQYF. The CDR3 coding sequence is TGTGCCAGCAGTTTTACGGGGGTTCCCCCTGAGGTGCAGTACTTC. V usage is TRBV28 and J usage is TRBJ2-7; the D gene is possibly TRBD2 (6 bases). V shed 3 bases and J shed 9 bases, with 21 bases lying between them. This CDR3 spans 15 amino acids. In germline, CDR1 is MDHEN, CDR2 SYDVKM.

J is TRBJ1-1 and V is TRBV11-1; D not resolved. V shed 0 bases and J shed 4 bases, with 3 bases lying between them. The germline V gene encodes CDR1 SGHAT and CDR2 FQDESV (reference sequence). The CDR3 has 12 residues. CDR3 region: CASSLAVTEAFF. The CDR3 DNA follows: TGTGCCAGCAGCTTAGCAGTCACTGAAGCTTTCTTT. The whole variable domain, remainder taken from reference TRBV11-1 and TRBJ1-1, is EAEVAQSPRYKITEKSQAVAFWCDPISGHATLYWYRQILGQGPELLVQFQDESVVDDSQLPKDRFSAERLKGVDSTLKIQPAELGDSAMYLCASSLAVTEAFFGQGTRLTVV.

V gene TRBV11-2 combines with J gene TRBJ2-3; maybe TRBD2 (5 bases). V was trimmed by 3 bases and J by 11 bases, leaving 12 bases between them. The germline CDR1 and CDR2 sequences are SGHAT and FQNNGV. CDR3 length: 12 residues. CDR3 bases: TGTGCCAGCAGCTTCGGTAGAGGGTGGCAGTATTTT. It specifies CASSFGRGWQYF.

The V call is TRBV18, the J call TRBJ2-5; D ambiguous. The CDR3 runs to 13 residues. V was trimmed by 1 base and J by 5 bases, leaving 8 bases between them. Looked up from germline, CDR1 is KGHSH and CDR2 is LQKENI. The DNA for the CDR3 is TGTGCCAGCTCACCACAGGGCTACGAGACCCAGTACTTC. It specifies CASSPQGYETQYF.

The chain has TRBV11-3 and TRBJ2-3; 8 bases agree with TRBD2. CDR1 and CDR2 from the germline V gene are SGHNT and YENEEA. The CDR3 sequence is 15 residues long. V dropped 3 bases and J dropped 9; count of bases not matched to a gene: 11. DNA for the CDR3: TGTGCCAGCAGCTTTAGCGGGACCACCCAGTCGACGCAGTATTTT. Translation gives CASSFSGTTQSTQYF.

The sample holds a few counts of this clone. The rearrangement joins TRBV14 to TRBJ2-7; TRBD1 agrees at 9 bases. V was clipped by 2 bases and J by 5 bases; unmatched bases: 10. The CDR3 contains 16 residues. Germline assignment: CDR1 SGHDN and CDR2 FVKESK. CDR3 bases: TGTGCCAGCAGCCAACAAGGGACAGGGTTATTCCACGAGCAGTACTTC. Translation gives CASSQQGTGLFHEQYF.

This clone was found a few times. The V gene is TRBV7-3, the J gene TRBJ2-7; a weak D match, TRBD2 (5 bases). With 2 bases removed from V and 7 bases from J, the gap between germline ends came to 18 bases. The length of the CDR3 is 15 residues. CDR1 is SGHTA and CDR2 is FQGTGA in the germline V gene. The CDR3 reads CASSLGSRTSGEQYF. DNA of the CDR3: TGTGCCAGCAGCTTAGGAAGTCGTACTTCGGGGGAGCAGTACTTC.